The 9 T cell receptor beta chains listed next were all sequenced from one sample in a study of blood T cells in healthy people across ages. Sample-barcoded 5' priming and a J-beta primer mix drove a second PCR of about 7 to 12 cycles. TCRdb re-analysed the 5' RACE reads in MiXCR, keeping a single row per CDR3 protein. The table records some 700,000 distinct CDR3 sequences, about 24% of them present only once. The sequenced sample was blood. These receptor sequences come from a man in his 70s in good health.

V gene TRBV27 combines with J gene TRBJ1-2; possibly TRBD1 for D (5 bases). The V gene lost 5 bases and the J gene lost 7 bases, with 14 bases spanning the gap. Per germline, CDR1 MNHEY and CDR2 SMNVEV (reference sequence). This CDR3 has 13 amino acids. CDR3 sequence (DNA): TGTGCCAGCAGTCAACGCCCAGGGTTTGGCTACACCTTC. Its translation: CASSQRPGFGYTF.

This chain joins TRBV5-1 and TRBJ1-1, with D perhaps matching TRBD1 (6 bases). The V end was cut by 5 bases, the J end by 3 bases, with 11 bases between. The CDR3 length is 13 residues. Germline assignment: CDR1 SGHRS and CDR2 YFSETQ. The CDR3 bases are TGCGCCAGCAGAACGACAGGATACACTGAAGCTTTCTTT. It codes for CASRTTGYTEAFF.

V usage is TRBV12-3 or TRBV12-4 and J usage is TRBJ1-4, with D unresolved. The CDR3 has 14 residues. Trimming stripped 3 bases from V and 3 bases from J, with 8 bases between. CDR3 in DNA: TGTGCCAGCAGTTTGAACGGCGCTAATGAAAAACTGTTTTTT. It yields the protein CASSLNGANEKLFF.

Notes on this clonotype: With a much larger clone just one base away, this may be a read error. J is TRBJ1-1 and V is TRBV5-1, with D unclear. CDR3 length: 13 residues. Trimming left V 4 bases short and J 9 bases short, with 16 bases between. Germline lookup yields CDR1 SGHRS and CDR2 YFSETQ. The CDR3 here is CASSQFAVTKAFF. The CDR3 DNA reads TGCGCCAGCAGCCAATTTGCGGTGACTAAAGCTTTCTTT.

The chain has TRBV6-5 and TRBJ1-2; the match to TRBD1 covers 7 bases. The CDR3 is 15 amino acids. Germline-derived CDR1 and CDR2 are MNHEY and SVGAGI. The junction had 12 bases not matched to a gene; V was cut back by 6 bases and J by 5 bases. CDR3 in DNA: TGTGCCAGCAGAGATCAGGGGGTACGGGGATATGGCTACACCTTC. Protein product: CASRDQGVRGYGYTF.

CDR3 bases: TGCAGTGCACGACTAGCGGGAGCTTTCGGCGGGGAGCTGTTTTTT. It codes for CSARLAGAFGGELFF. V gene TRBV20-1 combines with J gene TRBJ2-2, with 12 bases identical to TRBD2. The germline V gene encodes CDR1 DFQATT and CDR2 SNEGSKA (reference sequence). With V trimmed by 6 bases and J by 7 bases, 9 bases remained unmatched. CDR3 length: 15 residues.

This clonotype came up a few times. The chain is built from TRBV7-3 and TRBJ2-3; 10 nucleotides match TRBD2. This CDR3 region has 15 residues. CDR1 and CDR2 from the germline V gene are SGHTA and FQGTGA. The V and J ends lost 2 bases and 5 bases, in that order; junction bases with no gene match: 4. The CDR3 loop reads CASSLLAGARDTQYF. The CDR3 DNA sequence: TGTGCCAGCAGCTTACTAGCGGGAGCTAGAGATACGCAGTATTTT.

This clonotype was seen only a few times. This chain uses TRBV18 with TRBJ2-7; D might be TRBD1 (6 bases). The J call is doubtful: the DNA matches TRBJ2-5 better. The CDR3 is 12 amino acids. Per the germline V gene, CDR1 is KGHSH and CDR2 is LQKENI. CDR3 nucleotides: TGTGCCAGCGGGGACAACCAAGAGACCCAGTACTTC. It translates to CASGDNQETQYF.

The chain joins TRBV6-1 to TRBJ2-5, with D possibly TRBD2 on 5 matching bases. The CDR3 is made up of 13 amino acids. CDR1 and CDR2 from the germline V gene are MNHNS and SASEGT. Trimming stripped 4 bases from V and 6 bases from J, with 12 bases between. The CDR3 region has the DNA TGTGCCAGCAGTGTACGGGATCACCAGACCCAGTACTTC. Residues: CASSVRDHQTQYF.